This T cell receptor beta chain derives from a study of blood T cell repertoires in COVID-19. Some clones are missing from TCRdb's copy, which holds only in-frame ones; the method was immunoSEQ multiplex PCR. The data show about 200,000 clones, with approximately 86% seen just once and around 25% held by the top ten. This CDR3 has 15 amino acids. The V gene end was trimmed by 4 bases and the J gene end by 4 bases; junction bases not matched to a gene: 5. Germline loops: CDR1 LNHDA, CDR2 SQIVND (reference sequence). Sequenced input: PBMCs or T cells enriched from blood (not recorded which). This sequence was found in a woman in her thirties or forties in a cohort exposed to, infected with or recovered from COVID-19 (not recorded which). The gene calls are TRBV19 and TRBJ2-2; 8 positions match TRBD2. Here the CDR3 reads CASSRAGDFTGELFF. CDR3 in DNA: TGTGCCAGTAGTAGAGCGGGAGACTTCACCGGGGAGCTGTTTTTT.